Listed below are T cell receptor beta chains from one sample, sequenced in a study of cytomegalovirus exposure and HLA in healthy donors. Profiled with immunoSEQ multiplex PCR; TCRdb holds only in-frame clones, not every one. The profile shows 100,000 to 150,000 clones, about 81% of them singletons. The sample comprised PBMCs. The receptors here all came from a man in his forties or fifties in good health and CMV-seronegative. Both conserved end residues are part of each CDR3. Fields, in order: clone size, D gene, J gene, V gene, CDR3 DNA, CDR3 protein. D genes are given only for firm matches. Expanded clones get a size class; other rows say once, few or many, or leave the size out.

. TRBD1 TRBJ2-7 TRBV18 TGTGCCAGCTCACCAACCAGGACAGGGGGCCCCAACGAGCAGTACTTC CASSPTRTGGPNEQYF
once . TRBJ1-2 TRBV27 TGTGCCAGCAGTTCCTTACTGTTGGGCCTGAACTATGGCTACACCTTC CASSSLLLGLNYGYTF
. TRBD1 TRBJ2-6 TRBV30 TGTGCCTGGAGGGGGGACAGGACCCCATCTGGGGCCAACGGCCTGACTTTC CAWRGDRTPSGANGLTF
. . TRBJ1-4 TRBV7-2 TGTGCCAGCAGCTTTGGACAGCGTAATGAAAAACTGTTTTTT CASSFGQRNEKLFF
. TRBD1 TRBJ2-1 TRBV5-4 TGTGCCACCATAAACGGACAGGGGGCGCTCAACAATGAGCAGTTCTTC CATINGQGALNNEQFF
. . TRBJ1-3 TRBV18 TGTGCCAGCTCACCAAGCAGGACTGGAAACACCATATATTTT CASSPSRTGNTIYF
. TRBD2 TRBJ2-5 TRBV2 TGTGCCAGCAGTGAAGATGCCCGGGGACTAGCACCGACCCAGTACTTC CASSEDARGLAPTQYF
. . TRBJ1-5 TRBV5-1 TGCGCCAGCAGCTTGGGCGGGACGGATCTACAACCCCAGCATTTT CASSLGGTDLQPQHF
few . TRBJ1-4 TRBV19 TGTGCCAGTACAACGGTTGCAACTAATGAAAAACTGTTTTTT CASTTVATNEKLFF
. . TRBJ2-1 TRBV7-6 TGTGCCAGCAGCTCGGGAGCCAATAATAACTACAATGAGCAGTTCTTC CASSSGANNNYNEQFF